The T cell receptor (beta chain) under discussion was sequenced for a study of Ad26.COV2.S vaccination and SARS-CoV-2 variants. Turning to the study itself: In the COV1001 trial, the donor was in the Ad26.COV2.S arm.

The germline V and J ends were trimmed by 1 base and 4 bases, with 11 bases remaining between them. Per germline, CDR1 SGHRS and CDR2 YFSETQ. This CDR3 contains 14 residues. Profiling relied on immunoSEQ multiplex PCR, and the TCRdb table lists in-frame clones only, not all of them. The sample has around 340,000 clones; 80% to 90% are singletons. Treatment specified: some 19 received Ad26.COV2.S at low or high dose, single or two shots; several received placebo; per-sample allocation not given. Day 63 following the first vaccine or placebo injection was when the samples were taken. The individual, an adult aged 18-55 years, was a donor in Boston.

The specimen was peripheral blood, collected in a trial of Ad26.COV2.S vaccine versus placebo. The TCR comes from a person aged 18-65 years who received the Ad26.COV2.S COVID-19 vaccine or a placebo. The rearrangement uses TRBV5-1 and TRBJ1-2; TRBD1 is a possible D gene (5 bases). CDR3 DNA sequence: TGCGCCAGCAGCTTGTTGCAGGGTGCCTATGGCTACACCTTC. Protein product: CASSLLQGAYGYTF.